One and the same sample provided the 23 T cell receptor beta chains below, sequenced in a study of blood T cells in healthy people across ages (dated by TCRdb to 2015 to 2017). Receptors were amplified or captured by 5' RACE. Sequencing was performed on an Illumina HiSeq 2500. A second PCR of roughly 7 to 11 cycles was run with a J-beta primer mix and a sample-barcoded 5' primer. Using fastp at Q25 and MiXCR, TCRdb reprocessed the public reads and kept productive beta chains. Rows with a matching CDR3 protein are joined into one entry that keeps the most common DNA and genes. Across this sample there are about 760,000 distinct CDR3 sequences, with about 25% seen only once. 8% to 10% of the sample comes from the top ten. The same sample was also used in a study of T cells of mothers and their children.

Sequences were obtained from blood. The receptors were gathered from a boy younger than 18 in good health.

This clonotype came up once. The gene calls are TRBV5-1 and TRBJ2-4; 8 nucleotides line up with TRBD1. The CDR3 loop spans 19 amino acids. The V and J ends lost 4 bases and 6 bases, in that order; junction bases with no gene match: 21. Germline values: CDR1 SGHRS, CDR2 YFSETQ. The CDR3 protein is CASSTGLIQGVSLINIQYF. CDR3 bases: TGCGCCAGCAGCACCGGACTAATACAGGGGGTTTCCCTAATAAACATTCAGTACTTC.

The rearrangement joins TRBV6-5 to TRBJ2-7; 7 bases align to TRBD2. With 0 bases clipped from V and 6 bases from J, the junction kept 8 bases outside the gene matches. The CDR3 is 15 residues long. Germline assignment: CDR1 MNHEY and CDR2 SVGAGI. Here the CDR3 DNA reads TGTGCCAGCAGTTACTCGTGGGGGTCGGGGGGCGAGCAGTACTTC. It specifies CASSYSWGSGGEQYF.

About this clonotype itself: A read error may account for a junction end that differs from germline. The chain employs TRBV29-1 and TRBJ1-3; no clear D. This CDR3 spans 11 amino acids. Germline CDR1 and CDR2: SQVTM and ANQGSEA. CDR3 DNA: TGCAGCGGGCAGGCTGGAAACGCCATATATTTT. This translates into CSGQAGNAIYF.

The CDR3 protein is CSAIKEDEQFF. DNA for the CDR3: TGCAGTGCTATAAAGGAAGATGAGCAGTTCTTC. J is TRBJ2-5 and V is TRBV20-1; D is uncertain. The J call may not be correct, given that the DNA end is closer to TRBJ2-1. CDR1 is DFQATT, CDR2 SNEGSKA, per germline (reference sequence). The CDR3 is 11 amino acids.

The gene calls are TRBV27 and TRBJ2-7; D unresolved. Germline V gene sequence: CDR1 MNHEY, CDR2 SMNVEV (reference sequence). The CDR3 covers 15 residues. V lost 7 bases and J 3 bases, leaving 19 bases between the germline ends. CDR3 residues: CASKENLGRYYEQYF. The CDR3 nucleotides read TGTGCCAGCAAGGAGAACCTGGGCAGATACTACGAGCAGTACTTC.

This clonotype appeared a few times. The J gene is TRBJ2-3, the V gene TRBV12-3 or TRBV12-4; 9 bases align to TRBD2. V shed 6 bases, J shed 2 bases, and the junction held 3 bases outside the gene matches. This CDR3 has 14 amino acids. CDR3: CASRTSGLTDTQYF. CDR3 nucleotide sequence: TGTGCCAGCAGAACTAGCGGGCTCACAGATACGCAGTATTTT.

The V call is TRBV11-2, the J call TRBJ2-1, with D perhaps given as TRBD1 or TRBD2 (5 bases each). Germline V gene sequence: CDR1 SGHAT, CDR2 FQNNGV. CDR3 length: 16 residues. The V and J ends lost 5 bases and 5 bases respectively, with 19 bases between them. The CDR3 DNA sequence: TGTGCCAGCAGCATTTTCGGGGCCGACCTTAACAATGAGCAGTTCTTC. It is translated as CASSIFGADLNNEQFF. The full variable domain, its missing parts supplied by reference TRBV11-2 and TRBJ2-1, is EAGVAQSPRYKIIEKRQSVAFWCNPISGHATLYWYQQILGQGPKLLIQFQNNGVVDDSQLPKDRFSAERLKGVDSTLKIQPAKLEDSAVYLCASSIFGADLNNEQFFGPGTRLTVL.

The genes are TRBV3-1 and TRBJ2-7; the D gene is possibly TRBD1 (6 bases). V was trimmed by 3 bases and J by 6 bases, leaving 15 bases between them. The germline CDR1 and CDR2 sequences are LGHDT and YNNKEL (reference sequence). This CDR3 contains 14 residues. The CDR3 DNA follows: TGTGCCAGCAGCCACCTACAGGGATGGGGCGAGCAGTACTTC. Encoded protein: CASSHLQGWGEQYF.

In its sample, this clonotype was seen a few times. The chain carries TRBV7-2 and TRBJ2-2, with TRBD1 as a possible D gene (5 bases). This CDR3 is built from 13 residues. V shed 5 bases and J shed 6 bases, with 10 bases lying between them. Looked up from germline, CDR1 is SGHTA and CDR2 is FQGNSA. CDR3 in DNA: TGTGCCAGCAGCAGTGGACAACCCGGGGAGCTGTTTTTT. Encoded protein: CASSSGQPGELFF. The full variable domain, in which reference TRBV7-2 and TRBJ2-2 provide the parts outside the CDR3, is GAGVSQSPSNKVTEKGKDVELRCDPISGHTALYWYRQSLGQGLEFLIYFQGNSAPDKSGLPSDRFSAERTGGSVSTLTIQRTQQEDSAVYLCASSSGQPGELFFGEGSRLTVL.

This clonotype has only a few counts. The V call is TRBV15, the J call TRBJ2-7, with 10 positions matching TRBD1. V lost 3 bases, J lost 6 bases, and 11 bases stayed unmatched. The CDR3 consists of 16 residues. The germline gives CDR1 LNHNV, CDR2 YYDKDF (reference sequence). This CDR3 reads CATSSPAGTGDFEQYF. In DNA form, the CDR3 reads TGTGCCACCAGCAGTCCAGCCGGGACAGGGGACTTCGAGCAGTACTTC. Looking up the rest from reference TRBV15 and TRBJ2-7 gives the full variable domain: DAMVIQNPRYQVTQFGKPVTLSCSQTLNHNVMYWYQQKSSQAPKLLFHYYDKDFNNEADTPDNFQSRRPNTSFCFLDIRSPGLGDTAMYLCATSSPAGTGDFEQYFGPGTRLTVT.

This clonotype was detected a few times. This chain joins TRBV6-6 and TRBJ2-5; 9 positions match TRBD1. V was clipped by 2 bases and J by 5 bases; unmatched bases: 6. The CDR3 sequence is 15 residues long. Germline loops: CDR1 MNHNY, CDR2 SVGAGI (reference sequence). CDR3 nucleotide sequence: TGTGCCAGCAGTTACGGAGGACAGGGGAGGGAGACCCAGTACTTC. It translates to CASSYGGQGRETQYF.

This clonotype occurred a few times. The chain is built from TRBV11-2 and TRBJ2-5; 12 nucleotides agree with TRBD1. The trim removed 0 bases at V and 8 bases at J, leaving 13 bases unmatched. Looked up from germline, CDR1 is SGHAT and CDR2 is FQNNGV. The CDR3 has 18 amino acids. The DNA for the CDR3 is TGTGCCAGCAGCTTAGATCCACGGGACAGGGGGCCACTCAGAACCCAGTACTTC. This encodes CASSLDPRDRGPLRTQYF.

The chain joins TRBV24-1 to TRBJ2-1; D ambiguous. V was clipped by 3 bases and J by 5 bases, with 13 bases between them. CDR3 length equals 15 residues. The germline V gene encodes CDR1 KGHDR and CDR2 SFDVKD. This CDR3 reads CATSDPDPPDNEQFF. For the CDR3, the DNA is TGTGCCACCAGTGATCCGGACCCTCCTGACAATGAGCAGTTCTTC.

This clonotype appeared many times. The chain joins TRBV11-2 to TRBJ2-5; D call uncertain. CDR3 length: 13 residues. The germline gives CDR1 SGHAT, CDR2 FQNNGV. Trimming removed 6 bases from V and 2 bases from J, with 10 bases in between. CDR3 bases: TGTGCCAGCAGTTTTAACAGTCAAGAGACCCAGTACTTC. As protein: CASSFNSQETQYF.

The genes are TRBV20-1 and TRBJ2-2, with 8 nucleotides matching TRBD1. Germline loops: CDR1 DFQATT, CDR2 SNEGSKA (reference sequence). The CDR3 length is 13 residues. For the CDR3, the DNA is TGCACCCTAGGCAGGGGGCCAGCCGGGGAGCTGTTTTTT. It yields the protein CTLGRGPAGELFF.

The chain joins TRBV20-1 to TRBJ2-5, with TRBD2 matching over 11 bases. Germline CDR1 reads DFQATT; CDR2 reads SNEGSKA (reference sequence). The ends lost 6 bases at V and 5 bases at J; junction bases unmatched: 5. This CDR3 spans 13 amino acids. CDR3 nucleotide sequence: TGCAGTGCCCTAGCGGGAGGAGAGGAGACCCAGTACTTC. Its translation is CSALAGGEETQYF.

DNA for the CDR3: TGCAGTGCTAGACCCTCCCGCCGCACAGATACGCAGTATTTT. This translates into CSARPSRRTDTQYF. This rearrangement joins TRBV20-1 to TRBJ2-3; D ambiguous. Trimming removed 2 bases from V and 1 base from J, with 10 bases in between. Per germline, CDR1 DFQATT and CDR2 SNEGSKA (reference sequence). The CDR3 spans 14 residues.

The chain has TRBV4-2 and TRBJ2-6; D is undetermined. Trimming left V 0 bases short and J 11 bases short, with 8 bases between. CDR1 is LGHNA and CDR2 is YNFKEQ in the germline V gene. CDR3 length: 13 amino acids. CDR3 nucleotides: TGTGCCAGCAGCCAAGAAAGTGTCGACGTCCTGACTTTC. This sequence encodes CASSQESVDVLTF.

This clonotype was counted between two and nine times. The gene calls are TRBV9 and TRBJ2-5; no reliable D call. V lost 0 bases, J lost 2 bases, and 17 bases lay in between. CDR3 length: 17 residues. Germline V gene sequence: CDR1 SGDLS, CDR2 YYNGEE. CDR3 loop: CASSVGVSIQTQETQYF. CDR3 bases: TGTGCCAGCAGCGTAGGGGTCAGCATTCAAACGCAAGAGACCCAGTACTTC.

On this clonotype: Mismatch with germline at one junction end may stem from a read error. This chain connects TRBV6-2 or TRBV6-3 to TRBJ2-3; D perhaps matches TRBD1 (6 bases). CDR3 length: 18 residues. Germline values: CDR1 MNHEY, CDR2 SVGEGT. The CDR3 protein is CASSPIGTHQLRTDAQYF. In DNA form, the CDR3 reads TGTGCCAGCAGCCCGATCGGGACACATCAACTGCGGACAGATGCGCAGTATTTT.

As for this clonotype: One end of the junction does not line up with germline, which may come from a read error. V gene TRBV6-2 or TRBV6-3 combines with J gene TRBJ2-5; D may be TRBD1 (6 bases). The J call is in doubt because the DNA end fits TRBJ2-7 better. This CDR3 has 15 amino acids. Germline values: CDR1 MNHEY, CDR2 SVGEGT. CDR3 sequence: CASSYDRDRSFEQYF. The CDR3 region has the DNA TGTGCCAGCAGTTACGACCGAGACAGGTCCTTCGAGCAGTACTTC.

The chain combines TRBV5-1 with TRBJ1-4; 9 nucleotides align to TRBD1. Germline V gene lookup returns CDR1 SGHRS and CDR2 YFSETQ. This CDR3 contains 14 residues. The trim removed 3 bases at V and 7 bases at J, leaving 4 bases unmatched. CDR3 coding DNA: TGCGCCAGCAGCTGGACAGGGGAGCGTGAAAAACTGTTTTTT. Its protein is CASSWTGEREKLFF.

The V call is TRBV4-2, the J call TRBJ2-2, with TRBD1 matching 9 bases. V shed 6 bases, J shed 6 bases, and the junction held 11 bases outside the gene matches. This CDR3 spans 16 amino acids. CDR1 is LGHNA, CDR2 YNFKEQ, per germline. The chain's CDR3 is CASRPPGQGFSGELFF. CDR3 DNA: TGTGCCAGCAGACCTCCGGGACAGGGATTTTCCGGGGAGCTGTTTTTT.